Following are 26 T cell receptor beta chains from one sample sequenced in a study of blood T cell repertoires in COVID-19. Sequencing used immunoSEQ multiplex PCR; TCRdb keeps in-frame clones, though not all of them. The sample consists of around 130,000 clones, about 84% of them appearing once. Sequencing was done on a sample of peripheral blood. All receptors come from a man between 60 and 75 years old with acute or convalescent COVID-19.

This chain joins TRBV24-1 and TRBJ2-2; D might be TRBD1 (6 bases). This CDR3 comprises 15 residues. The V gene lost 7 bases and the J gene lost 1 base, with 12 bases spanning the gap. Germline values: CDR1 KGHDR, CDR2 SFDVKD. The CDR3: CATSREQGNTGELFF. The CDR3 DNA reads TGTGCCACCAGCCGTGAACAGGGGAACACCGGGGAGCTGTTTTTT.

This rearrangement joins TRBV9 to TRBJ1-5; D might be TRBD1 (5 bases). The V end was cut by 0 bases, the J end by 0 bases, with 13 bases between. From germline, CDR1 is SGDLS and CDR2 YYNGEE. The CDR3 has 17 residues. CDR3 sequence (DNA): TGTGCCAGCAGCGTAGAACAGGCTCCTAATAGCAATCAGCCCCAGCATTTT. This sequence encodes CASSVEQAPNSNQPQHF.

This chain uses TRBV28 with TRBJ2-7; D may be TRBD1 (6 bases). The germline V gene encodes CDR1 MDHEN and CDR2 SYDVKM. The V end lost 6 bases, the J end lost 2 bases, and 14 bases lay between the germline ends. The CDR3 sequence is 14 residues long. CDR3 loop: CASSRPQGTYEQYF. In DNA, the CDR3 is TGTGCCAGCAGCCGACCCCAGGGGACCTACGAGCAGTACTTC.

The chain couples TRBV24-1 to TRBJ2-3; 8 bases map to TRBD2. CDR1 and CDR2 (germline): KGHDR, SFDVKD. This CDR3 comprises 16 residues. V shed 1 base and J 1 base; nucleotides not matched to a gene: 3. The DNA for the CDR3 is TGTGCCACCAGTGATTTTCGAGCGGGGGGCACAGATACGCAGTATTTT. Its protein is CATSDFRAGGTDTQYF.

The CDR3 is CASSSGQGLDYGYTF. The CDR3 nucleotides are TGTGCCAGCAGTTCCGGACAGGGGCTAGACTATGGCTACACCTTC. V usage is TRBV6-5 and J usage is TRBJ1-2, with TRBD1 matching over 9 bases. This CDR3 region has 15 residues. The V gene end was trimmed by 4 bases and the J gene end by 3 bases; junction bases not matched to a gene: 6. Germline-derived CDR1 and CDR2 are MNHEY and SVGAGI.

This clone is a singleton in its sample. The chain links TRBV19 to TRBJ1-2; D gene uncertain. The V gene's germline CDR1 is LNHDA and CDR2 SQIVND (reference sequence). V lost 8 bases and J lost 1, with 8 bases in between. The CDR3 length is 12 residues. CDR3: CASLEGNYGYTF. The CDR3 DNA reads TGTGCCAGTCTCGAGGGTAACTATGGCTACACCTTC.

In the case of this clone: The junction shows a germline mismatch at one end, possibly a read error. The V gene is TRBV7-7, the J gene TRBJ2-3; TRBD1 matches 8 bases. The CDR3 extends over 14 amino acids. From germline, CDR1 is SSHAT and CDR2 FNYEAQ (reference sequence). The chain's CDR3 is CASSPGQGADTQYF. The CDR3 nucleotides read TGTGCTAGCAGTCCGGGGCAGGGGGCCGATACGCAGTATTTT. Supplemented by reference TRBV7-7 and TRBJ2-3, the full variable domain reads GAGVSQSPRYKVTKRGQDVTLRCDPISSHATLYWYQQALGQGPEFLTYFNYEAQPDKSGLPSDRFSAERPEGSISTLTIQRTEQRDSAMYRCASSPGQGADTQYFGPGTRLTVL.

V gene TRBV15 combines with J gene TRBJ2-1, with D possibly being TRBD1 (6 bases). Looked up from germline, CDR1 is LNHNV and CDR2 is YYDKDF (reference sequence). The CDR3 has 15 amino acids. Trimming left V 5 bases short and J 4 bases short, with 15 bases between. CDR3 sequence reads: CATSASRGGYNEQFF. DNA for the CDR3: TGTGCCACCAGCGCGTCACGAGGGGGATACAATGAGCAGTTCTTC.

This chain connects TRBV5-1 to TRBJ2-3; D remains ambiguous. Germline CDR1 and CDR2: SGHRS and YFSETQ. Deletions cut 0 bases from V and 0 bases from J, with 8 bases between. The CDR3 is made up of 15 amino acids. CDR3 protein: CASSLVSPSTDTQYF. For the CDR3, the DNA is TGCGCCAGCAGCTTGGTGTCCCCAAGCACAGATACGCAGTATTTT. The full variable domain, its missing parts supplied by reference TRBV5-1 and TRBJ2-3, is KAGVTQTPRYLIKTRGQQVTLSCSPISGHRSVSWYQQTPGQGLQFLFEYFSETQRNKGNFPGRFSGRQFSNSRSEMNVSTLELGDSALYLCASSLVSPSTDTQYFGPGTRLTVL.

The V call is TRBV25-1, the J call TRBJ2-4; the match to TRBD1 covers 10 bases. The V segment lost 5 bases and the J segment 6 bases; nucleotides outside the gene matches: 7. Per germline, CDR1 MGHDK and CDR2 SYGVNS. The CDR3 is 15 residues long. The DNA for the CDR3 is TGTGCCAGCAGTCTCGGACAGGGGGAAGGAAACATTCAGTACTTC. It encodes CASSLGQGEGNIQYF. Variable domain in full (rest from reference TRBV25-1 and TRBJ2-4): EADIYQTPRYLVIGTGKKITLECSQTMGHDKMYWYQQDPGMELHLIHYSYGVNSTEKGDLSSESTVSRIRTEHFPLTLESARPSHTSQYLCASSLGQGEGNIQYFGAGTRLSVL.

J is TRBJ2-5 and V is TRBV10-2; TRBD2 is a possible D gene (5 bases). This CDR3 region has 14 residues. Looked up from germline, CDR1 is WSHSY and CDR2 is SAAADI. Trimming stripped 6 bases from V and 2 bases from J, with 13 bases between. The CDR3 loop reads CASSPDYVQETQYF. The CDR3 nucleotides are TGCGCCAGCAGCCCCGACTATGTTCAAGAGACCCAGTACTTC.

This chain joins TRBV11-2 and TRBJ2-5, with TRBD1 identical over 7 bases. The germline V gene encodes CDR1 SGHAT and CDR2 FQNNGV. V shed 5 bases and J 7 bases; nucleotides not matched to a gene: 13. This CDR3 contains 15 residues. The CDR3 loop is CASSPTQGSGGTQYF. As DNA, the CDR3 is TGTGCCAGCAGCCCCACACAGGGGTCAGGTGGGACCCAGTACTTC.

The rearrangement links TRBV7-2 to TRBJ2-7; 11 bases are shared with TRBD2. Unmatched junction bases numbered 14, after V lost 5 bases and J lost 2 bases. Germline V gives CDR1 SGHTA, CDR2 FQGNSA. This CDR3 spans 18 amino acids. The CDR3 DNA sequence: TGTGCCAGCAGCGAAGCCGGGACTAGCGGCGGGGGCACCTACGAGCAGTACTTC. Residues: CASSEAGTSGGGTYEQYF.

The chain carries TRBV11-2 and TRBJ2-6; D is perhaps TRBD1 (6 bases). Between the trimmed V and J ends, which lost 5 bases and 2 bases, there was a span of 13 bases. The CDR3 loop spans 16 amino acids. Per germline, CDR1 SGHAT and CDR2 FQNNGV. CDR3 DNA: TGTGCCAGCAGCCTTCTAGGGGGTACTGGGGCCAACGTCCTGACTTTC. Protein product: CASSLLGGTGANVLTF.

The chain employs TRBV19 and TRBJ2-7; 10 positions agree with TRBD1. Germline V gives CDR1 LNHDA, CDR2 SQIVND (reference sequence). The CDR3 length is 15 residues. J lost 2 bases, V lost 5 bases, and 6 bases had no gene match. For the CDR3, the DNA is TGTGCCAGTAGTGCCCGACAGGGGGCAACCTACGAGCAGTACTTC. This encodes CASSARQGATYEQYF.

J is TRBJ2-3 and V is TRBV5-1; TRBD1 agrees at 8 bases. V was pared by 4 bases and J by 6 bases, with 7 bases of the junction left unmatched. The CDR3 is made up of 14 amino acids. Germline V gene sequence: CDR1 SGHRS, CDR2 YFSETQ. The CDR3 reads CASSLRTGFDTQYF. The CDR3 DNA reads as TGCGCCAGCAGCCTGAGGACAGGGTTTGATACGCAGTATTTT.

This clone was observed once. The CDR3 here is CATSRGQFNPAGNTIYF. The CDR3 coding sequence is TGTGCCACCAGCAGAGGTCAATTCAATCCGGCTGGAAACACCATATATTTT. The chain couples TRBV15 to TRBJ1-3, with D hard to call. Trimming cost V 1 base and J 2 bases, with 15 bases left between them. The CDR3 is 17 amino acids. From germline, CDR1 is LNHNV and CDR2 YYDKDF (reference sequence).

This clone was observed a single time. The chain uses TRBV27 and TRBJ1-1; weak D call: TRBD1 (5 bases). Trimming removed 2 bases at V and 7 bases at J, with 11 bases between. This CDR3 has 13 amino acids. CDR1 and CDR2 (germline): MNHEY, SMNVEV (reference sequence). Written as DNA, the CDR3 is TGTGCCAGCAGTTTAGTAGGGGTTGGTGAAGCTTTCTTT. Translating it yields CASSLVGVGEAFF.

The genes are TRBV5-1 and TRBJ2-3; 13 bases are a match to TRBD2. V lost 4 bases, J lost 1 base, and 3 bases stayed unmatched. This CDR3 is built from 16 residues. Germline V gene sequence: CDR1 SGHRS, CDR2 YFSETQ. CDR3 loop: CASSGLAGAGTDTQYF. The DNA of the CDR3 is TGCGCCAGCAGCGGACTAGCGGGGGCGGGCACAGATACGCAGTATTTT.

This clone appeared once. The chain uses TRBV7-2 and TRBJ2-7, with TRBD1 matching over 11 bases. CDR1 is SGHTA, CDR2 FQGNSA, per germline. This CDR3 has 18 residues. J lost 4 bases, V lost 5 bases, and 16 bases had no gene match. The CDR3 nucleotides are TGTGCCAGCAGCCCAAAACGCGCCGGACAGGGGGCTAAATACGAGCAGTACTTC. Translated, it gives CASSPKRAGQGAKYEQYF.

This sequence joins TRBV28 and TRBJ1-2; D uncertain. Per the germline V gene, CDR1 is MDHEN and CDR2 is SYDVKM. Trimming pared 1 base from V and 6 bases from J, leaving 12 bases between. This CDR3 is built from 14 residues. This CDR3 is CASSLSPSGNGYTF. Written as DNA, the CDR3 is TGTGCCAGCAGTTTATCCCCTTCGGGAAATGGCTACACCTTC.

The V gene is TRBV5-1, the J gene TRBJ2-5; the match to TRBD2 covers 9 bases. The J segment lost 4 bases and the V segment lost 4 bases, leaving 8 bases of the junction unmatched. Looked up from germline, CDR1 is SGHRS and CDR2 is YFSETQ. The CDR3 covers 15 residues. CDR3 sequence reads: CASSERAGGGETQYF. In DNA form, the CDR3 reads TGCGCCAGCAGCGAGCGAGCGGGAGGAGGAGAGACCCAGTACTTC.

The CDR3 DNA sequence: TGTGCCAGCAGCCAAGGTCTAGCGGGAACCGGGGAGCTGTTTTTT. Residues: CASSQGLAGTGELFF. This rearrangement joins TRBV6-5 to TRBJ2-2; 9 positions match TRBD2. This CDR3 region has 15 residues. Germline lookup yields CDR1 MNHEY and CDR2 SVGAGI. Germline trimming cut 6 bases from V and 5 bases from J; bases unmatched to any gene: 7.

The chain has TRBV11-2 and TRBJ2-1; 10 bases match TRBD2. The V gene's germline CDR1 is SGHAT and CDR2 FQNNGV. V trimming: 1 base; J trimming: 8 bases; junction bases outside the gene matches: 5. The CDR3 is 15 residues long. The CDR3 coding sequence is TGTGCCAGCAGCTTAGGAGCGGGAGGGCCGGATGAGCAGTTCTTC. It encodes CASSLGAGGPDEQFF.

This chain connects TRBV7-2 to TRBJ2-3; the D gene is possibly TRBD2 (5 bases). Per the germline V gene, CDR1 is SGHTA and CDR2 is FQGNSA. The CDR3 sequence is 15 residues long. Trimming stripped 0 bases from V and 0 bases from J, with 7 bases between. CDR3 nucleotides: TGTGCCAGCAGCTTAGCAGCGGTTAGCACAGATACGCAGTATTTT. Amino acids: CASSLAAVSTDTQYF.

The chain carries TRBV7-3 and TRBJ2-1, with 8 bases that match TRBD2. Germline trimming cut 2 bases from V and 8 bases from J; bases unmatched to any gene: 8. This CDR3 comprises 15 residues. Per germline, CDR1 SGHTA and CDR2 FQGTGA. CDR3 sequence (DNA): TGTGCCAGCAGCTTACAAGCGGGAGAGGTTTATGAGCAGTTCTTC. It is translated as CASSLQAGEVYEQFF. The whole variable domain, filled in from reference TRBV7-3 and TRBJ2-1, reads GAGVSQTPSNKVTEKGKYVELRCDPISGHTALYWYRQSLGQGPEFLIYFQGTGAADDSGLPNDRFFAVRPEGSVSTLKIQRTERGDSAVYLCASSLQAGEVYEQFFGPGTRLTVL.